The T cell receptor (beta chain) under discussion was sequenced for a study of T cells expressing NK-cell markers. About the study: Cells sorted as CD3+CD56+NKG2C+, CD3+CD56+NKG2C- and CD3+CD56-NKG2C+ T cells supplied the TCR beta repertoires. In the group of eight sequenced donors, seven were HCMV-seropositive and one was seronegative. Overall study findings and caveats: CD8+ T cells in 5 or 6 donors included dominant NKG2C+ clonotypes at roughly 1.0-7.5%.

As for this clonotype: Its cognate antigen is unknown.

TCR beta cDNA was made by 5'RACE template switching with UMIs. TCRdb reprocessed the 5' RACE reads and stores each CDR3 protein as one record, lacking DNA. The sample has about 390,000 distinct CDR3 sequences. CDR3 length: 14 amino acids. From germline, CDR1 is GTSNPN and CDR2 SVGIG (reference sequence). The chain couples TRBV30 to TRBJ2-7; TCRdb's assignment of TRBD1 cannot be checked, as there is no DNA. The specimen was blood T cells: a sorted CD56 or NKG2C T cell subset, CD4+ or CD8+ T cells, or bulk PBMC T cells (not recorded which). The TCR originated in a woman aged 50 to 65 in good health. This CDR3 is CAWSIAGQGVEQYF.